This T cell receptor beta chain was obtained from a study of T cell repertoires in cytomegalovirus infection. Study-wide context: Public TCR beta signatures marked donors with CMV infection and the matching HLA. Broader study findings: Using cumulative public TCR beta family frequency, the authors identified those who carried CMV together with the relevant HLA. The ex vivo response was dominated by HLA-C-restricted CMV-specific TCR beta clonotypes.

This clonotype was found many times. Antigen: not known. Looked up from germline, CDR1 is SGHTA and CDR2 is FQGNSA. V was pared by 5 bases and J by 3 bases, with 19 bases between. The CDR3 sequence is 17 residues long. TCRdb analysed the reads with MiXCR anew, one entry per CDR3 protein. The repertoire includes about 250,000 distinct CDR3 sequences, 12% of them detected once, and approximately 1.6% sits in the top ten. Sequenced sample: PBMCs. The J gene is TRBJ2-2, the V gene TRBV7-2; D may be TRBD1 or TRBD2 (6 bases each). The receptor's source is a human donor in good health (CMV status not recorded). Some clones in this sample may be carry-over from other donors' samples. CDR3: CASSTLGGRGYTGELFF. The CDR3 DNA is TGTGCCAGCAGCACCCTAGGGGGTCGGGGGTACACCGGGGAGCTGTTTTTT. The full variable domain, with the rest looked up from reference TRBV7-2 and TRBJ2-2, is GAGVSQSPSNKVTEKGKDVELRCDPISGHTALYWYRQSLGQGLEFLIYFQGNSAPDKSGLPSDRFSAERTGGSVSTLTIQRTQQEDSAVYLCASSTLGGRGYTGELFFGEGSRLTVL.